The next 30 T cell receptor beta chains were all read from a single sample in a study of T cell clonality in common variable immunodeficiency. TCRdb keeps only in-frame clones here, not all; method: immunoSEQ multiplex PCR. This sample has about 45,000 clones and no singletons, with approximately 0.68% in the ten largest. Sequenced material: peripheral blood mononuclear cells. These receptor sequences come from a person aged 18-70 years in good health.

In its sample, this clone was seen many times. From the germline J gene comes the end of the CDR3, since the read stops 3 residues before it. V and J are TRBV7-3 and TRBJ2-5; 13 bases map to TRBD2. The CDR3 sequence is 15 residues long. V lost 5 bases and J lost 4; bases outside the gene matches: 4. Germline lookup yields CDR1 SGHTA and CDR2 FQGTGA. CDR3: CASSPGTSGAETQYF. The covered CDR3 bases are TGTGCCAGCAGCCCGGGGACTAGCGGGGCAGAGACC.

Many counts were recorded for this clone. The read terminates 3 residues before the CDR3 end, so the remaining end is supplied by the germline J gene. This chain uses TRBV20-1 with TRBJ2-1; TRBD2 aligns across 12 bases. J gave up 4 bases and V 4 bases, and 5 bases lay outside the gene matches. Germline V lookup: CDR1 DFQATT, CDR2 SNEGSKA (reference sequence). The CDR3 runs 15 residues. The covered CDR3 bases are TGCAGTGCTATTACCGGGACTAGCGGGTACAATGAG. As protein: CSAITGTSGYNE. The full CDR3 protein is CSAITGTSGYNEQFF.

This clone came up many times. The read terminates 3 residues before the CDR3 end, so the remaining end is supplied by the germline J gene. V and J are TRBV5-1 and TRBJ1-2, with 7 bases fitting TRBD1. This CDR3 has 14 amino acids. From germline, CDR1 is SGHRS and CDR2 YFSETQ. V lost 3 bases to trimming and J lost 3 bases; unmatched junction nucleotides: 5. CDR3 DNA (partial): TGCGCCAGCAGCTCGCCAGGGGGTGACTATGGC. Amino acids: CASSSPGGDYG. The full CDR3 is CASSSPGGDYGYTF.

This clone was observed at least ten times. From the germline J gene comes the end of the CDR3, since the read stops 3 residues before it. This chain joins TRBV6-4 and TRBJ2-1; 11 bases line up with TRBD1. The CDR3 extends over 15 amino acids. Unmatched junction bases numbered 6, after V lost 5 bases and J lost 6 bases. The germline V gene encodes CDR1 MRHNA and CDR2 SNTAGT. The CDR3 DNA, read in part, is TGTGCCAGCAGTCCGGGACAGGGGGAATTCAATGAG. Its protein product is CASSPGQGEFNE. The entire CDR3 protein reads CASSPGQGEFNEQFF.

This clone was seen many times. The read halts 3 residues ahead of the CDR3 end, with the missing end drawn from the germline J gene. The chain joins TRBV29-1 to TRBJ2-5; D gene ambiguous. Germline values: CDR1 SQVTM, CDR2 ANQGSEA. The CDR3 is 12 residues long. V gave up 4 bases and J gave up 5 bases, with 11 bases separating them. The sequenced CDR3 bases are TGCAGCGTTGGGGCCGGTTCCGAGACC. Translation: CSVGAGSET. The entire CDR3 is CSVGAGSETQYF.

This clone was seen many times. The CDR3 is cut off 3 residues early in the read; its end comes from the germline J gene. This sequence joins TRBV7-9 and TRBJ2-7; D is unresolved. Germline V gives CDR1 SEHNR, CDR2 FQNEAQ (reference sequence). The V end was cut by 4 bases, the J end by 3 bases, with 4 bases between. The CDR3 runs 11 residues. CDR3 sequence: CASSSYYEQYF. The DNA read from the CDR3 is TGTGCCAGCAGCTCCTACTACGAG.

This clone was detected ten times or more. Coverage ceases 3 residues before the CDR3 finishes, and the germline J gene fills in the end. The J gene is TRBJ1-5, the V gene TRBV20-1, with unresolved D. Germline assignment: CDR1 DFQATT and CDR2 SNEGSKA (reference sequence). This CDR3 is 15 amino acids long. The V end was cut by 1 base, the J end by 0 bases, with 10 bases between. The CDR3 reads CSARGNSRSNQPQHF. CDR3 DNA, as far as it was read: TGCAGTGCTAGAGGAAACAGTCGTAGCAATCAGCCC.

This clone was detected many times. Read sequence stops 3 residues before the CDR3 end, and the germline J gene provides the missing end. This chain links TRBV4-1 with TRBJ1-1, with 7 bases fitting TRBD1. Unmatched junction bases numbered 5, after V lost 4 bases and J lost 6 bases. Germline values: CDR1 MGHRA, CDR2 YSYEKL. This CDR3 region has 13 residues. The CDR3 sequence: CASSLGTVAEAFF. Incomplete CDR3 DNA: TGCGCCAGCAGCCTTGGGACAGTAGCTGAA.

This clone appeared many times. Coverage ceases 3 residues before the CDR3 finishes, and the germline J gene fills in the end. The J gene is TRBJ2-2, the V gene TRBV5-4; possible D gene TRBD1, 6 bases. Germline V gene lookup returns CDR1 SGHNT and CDR2 YYREEE (reference sequence). This CDR3 contains 14 residues. Trimming pared 1 base from V and 7 bases from J, leaving 11 bases between. CDR3 region: CASSLSRGGGELFF. The DNA read from the CDR3 is TGTGCCAGCAGCTTGTCCAGAGGGGGCGGGGAG.

This clone has a count of ten or more. The missing CDR3 end, 3 residues past where the read stops, is filled in from the germline J gene. V gene TRBV7-2 combines with J gene TRBJ2-5; weak D call: TRBD2 (5 bases). Trimming took off 2 bases at V and 5 bases at J, with 12 bases between the two ends. The CDR3 spans 14 residues. Germline V gene sequence: CDR1 SGHTA, CDR2 FQGNSA. The CDR3 sequence: CASSLSASPETQYF. The part of the CDR3 DNA that was read is TGTGCCAGCAGCTTATCGGCTAGCCCTGAGACC.

In its sample, this clone was seen many times. With the read ending 3 residues before the CDR3 end, the germline J gene is used to fill in that end. The chain has TRBV20-1 and TRBJ2-1; 7 bases align to TRBD1. CDR1 and CDR2 from the germline V gene are DFQATT and SNEGSKA (reference sequence). After removal of 5 bases from V and 7 bases from J, the junction contained 2 bases not matched to a gene. The CDR3 covers 11 residues. CDR3 protein: CSASDRNEQFF. The CDR3 DNA, read in part, is TGCAGTGCTTCGGACAGGAATGAG.

This clone was found many times. Read data end 3 residues before the CDR3 end; the end is taken from the germline J gene. The chain has TRBV7-9 and TRBJ1-1; D not resolved. The V gene's germline CDR1 is SEHNR and CDR2 FQNEAQ (reference sequence). CDR3 length: 11 residues. V gave up 8 bases and J gave up 3 bases, with 7 bases separating them. The CDR3 sequence: CASAPDTEAFF. CDR3 DNA (partial): TGTGCCAGCGCCCCGGACACTGAA.

At least ten counts were recorded for this clone. The read is 3 residues too short to cover the CDR3 end, so that end is filled in from the germline J gene. The V gene is TRBV19, the J gene TRBJ1-2; 9 nucleotides line up with TRBD1. Germline CDR1 LNHDA, CDR2 SQIVND (reference sequence). The CDR3 is 14 amino acids. The DNA read from the CDR3 is TGTGCCAGTAGTACGTACCGGGACAGGGAAGGC. This translates into CASSTYRDREG. The complete CDR3 reads CASSTYRDREGYTF.

This clone occurred many times. The read gets to within 3 residues of the CDR3 end, and the germline J gene fills in the rest. The chain has TRBV24-1 and TRBJ2-3, with 7 bases matching TRBD1. V shed 3 bases and J 5 bases; nucleotides not matched to a gene: 4. The CDR3 sequence is 14 residues long. Germline lookup yields CDR1 KGHDR and CDR2 SFDVKD. The CDR3 protein is CATSDRGRGDTQYF. CDR3 DNA, as far as it was read: TGTGCCACCAGTGATAGGGGGCGCGGAGATACG.

In its sample, this clone was seen many times. CDR3 DNA (partial): TGCAGTGCCCGGGGAGAGGTCGCAGATACG. This codes for CSARGEVADT. The whole CDR3 reads CSARGEVADTQYF. The rearrangement uses TRBV20-1 and TRBJ2-3, with a possible D match to TRBD2 (5 bases). The CDR3 end is not reached by the read, which stops 3 residues before it; the germline J gene fills it in. CDR1 and CDR2 from the germline V gene are DFQATT and SNEGSKA (reference sequence). The germline V and J ends were trimmed by 6 bases and 4 bases, with 14 bases remaining between them. The length of the CDR3 is 13 residues.

This clone was seen at least ten times. The read is 3 residues too short to cover the CDR3 end, so that end is filled in from the germline J gene. The rearrangement uses TRBV7-6 and TRBJ2-1; 9 positions agree with TRBD1. The CDR3 covers 16 residues. V lost 3 bases and J lost 7; bases outside the gene matches: 10. CDR1 is SGHVS, CDR2 FNYEAQ, per germline. The chain's CDR3 is CASSFVFRDRANEQFF. Partial CDR3 DNA: TGTGCCAGCAGCTTTGTTTTCCGGGACAGGGCAAATGAG. Full variable domain (missing parts from reference TRBV7-6 and TRBJ2-1): GAGVSQSPRYKVTKRGQDVALRCDPISGHVSLYWYRQALGQGPEFLTYFNYEAQQDKSGLPNDRFSAERPEGSISTLTIQRTEQRDSAMYRCASSFVFRDRANEQFFGPGTRLTVL.

This clone was detected ten times or more. The read comes to an end 3 residues before the CDR3 does, leaving the germline J gene to fill in the end. The V and J genes are TRBV18 and TRBJ1-1; no reliable D call. Germline CDR1 is KGHSH and CDR2 is LQKENI. V lost 5 bases and J 3 bases, leaving 10 bases between the germline ends. The CDR3 runs to 13 residues. The chain's CDR3 is CASSSGLYTEAFF. CDR3 DNA, as far as it was read: TGTGCCAGCTCAAGCGGTCTATACACTGAA.

This clone came up many times. The sequenced fragment ends 3 residues before the CDR3 boundary, so the rest is inferred from the germline J gene. V is TRBV20-1 and J is TRBJ2-3, with TRBD2 identical over 14 bases. V trimming: 6 bases; J trimming: 2 bases; junction bases outside the gene matches: 7. The CDR3 length is 16 residues. In germline, CDR1 is DFQATT, CDR2 SNEGSKA (reference sequence). CDR3 DNA (partial): TGCAGTGCCCGGAGACTAGCGGGAGGGAACACAGATACG. This gives the protein CSARRLAGGNTDT. The entire CDR3 protein is CSARRLAGGNTDTQYF.

This clone showed up many times. The read stops 3 residues short of the end of the CDR3; the missing end is completed from the germline J gene. The genes are TRBV20-1 and TRBJ2-7; possible D gene TRBD2, 6 bases. Trimming took off 3 bases at V and 2 bases at J, with 17 bases between the two ends. The CDR3 loop spans 15 amino acids. Per germline, CDR1 DFQATT and CDR2 SNEGSKA (reference sequence). CDR3: CSASVPQGEAYEQYF. Incomplete CDR3 DNA: TGCAGTGCTAGTGTCCCACAAGGGGAGGCCTACGAG.

This clone was detected many times. CDR3 region: CSARDRGWEGRGGNSPLHF. The CDR3 bases that were read are TGCAGTGCTAGAGATAGAGGATGGGAAGGGCGAGGGGGTAATTCACCC. The V gene is TRBV20-1, the J gene TRBJ1-6; maybe TRBD1 (6 bases). From the germline J gene comes the end of the CDR3, since the read stops 3 residues before it. CDR1 is DFQATT, CDR2 SNEGSKA, per germline (reference sequence). The CDR3 is made up of 19 amino acids. With 0 bases removed from V and 6 bases from J, the gap between germline ends came to 24 bases.

This clone was seen ten or more times. The observed sequence ends 3 residues before the CDR3 terminus, with the missing tail filled in from the germline J gene. The chain has TRBV11-3 and TRBJ2-7; TRBD2 matches at 8 bases. Germline V lookup: CDR1 SGHNT, CDR2 YENEEA. Germline trimming cut 3 bases from V and 3 bases from J; bases unmatched to any gene: 7. CDR3 size: 15 residues. The CDR3 reads CASSFGGVDFYEQYF. Partial CDR3 DNA: TGTGCCAGCAGCTTCGGGGGGGTAGACTTCTACGAG.

This clone was recorded many times. The read terminates 3 residues before the CDR3 end, so the remaining end is supplied by the germline J gene. The chain employs TRBV12-3 or TRBV12-4 and TRBJ2-2; TRBD1 matches 7 bases. The CDR3 sequence is 14 residues long. Unmatched junction bases numbered 8, after V lost 6 bases and J lost 7 bases. CDR3 DNA, as far as it was read: TGTGCCAGCAGCGAGACAGGGATGGTCGGGGAG. This sequence encodes CASSETGMVGE. In full, the CDR3 reads CASSETGMVGELFF.

Of note for this clone: Read data end 3 residues before the CDR3 end; the end is taken from the germline J gene. The rearrangement links TRBV18 to TRBJ1-2, with 7 bases lining up with TRBD1. Germline assignment: CDR1 KGHSH and CDR2 LQKENI. The CDR3 has 15 residues. The CDR3 here is CASSPGQKGSDTYTF. The DNA read from the CDR3 is TGTGCCAGCTCACCGGGACAGAAGGGTTCAGATACC.

CDR3 loop: CASSDQGEINQPQHF. The covered CDR3 bases are TGTGCCAGCAGTGACCAGGGGGAGATCAATCAGCCC. This chain joins TRBV2 and TRBJ1-5; 7 bases are a match to TRBD1. The read halts 3 residues ahead of the CDR3 end, with the missing end drawn from the germline J gene. With V trimmed by 3 bases and J by 3 bases, 5 bases remained unmatched. This CDR3 contains 15 residues. Germline V gene data show CDR1 as SNHLY and CDR2 as FYNNEI.

This clone has at least ten counts. The missing CDR3 end, 3 residues past where the read stops, is filled in from the germline J gene. The chain couples TRBV5-1 to TRBJ1-2, with D possibly TRBD1 on 5 matching bases. The length of the CDR3 is 14 residues. Per the germline V gene, CDR1 is SGHRS and CDR2 is YFSETQ. V shed 0 bases and J shed 4 bases, with 10 bases lying between them. The CDR3 DNA, read in part, is TGCGCCAGCAGCTTGGAGGCAGGGAGCTATGGC. Its protein is CASSLEAGSYG. The whole CDR3 protein is CASSLEAGSYGYTF.

Ten or more counts support this clone. The read comes to an end 3 residues before the CDR3 does, leaving the germline J gene to fill in the end. This rearrangement joins TRBV6-2 or TRBV6-3 to TRBJ2-1; 9 nucleotides align to TRBD1. The CDR3 covers 14 residues. CDR1 is MNHEY and CDR2 is SVGEGT in the germline V gene. Trimming took 6 bases from V and 5 from J; bases not matched to a gene: 5. CDR3 bases read: TGTGCCAGCAGAACAGGGGGCGCCGACAATGAG. As protein: CASRTGGADNE. The whole CDR3 is CASRTGGADNEQFF.

This clone was detected many times. From the germline J gene comes the end of the CDR3, since the read stops 3 residues before it. This chain joins TRBV5-5 and TRBJ2-1; TRBD1 is a possible D gene (5 bases). Deletions cut 0 bases from V and 4 bases from J, with 8 bases between. CDR3 length: 14 amino acids. The V gene's germline CDR1 is SGHKS and CDR2 YYEKEE (reference sequence). The sequenced CDR3 bases are TGTGCCAGCAGCTTGGGTGACAGTTACAATGAG. It yields the protein CASSLGDSYNE. The complete CDR3 protein is CASSLGDSYNEQFF.

Many counts were recorded for this clone. The read falls 3 residues short of the CDR3 end, and the missing part is taken from the germline J gene. The chain employs TRBV10-3 and TRBJ2-7; 7 bases line up with TRBD1. The V and J ends lost 8 bases and 0 bases, in that order; junction bases with no gene match: 7. This CDR3 spans 14 amino acids. Germline loops: CDR1 ENHRY, CDR2 SYGVKD. The CDR3 sequence is CAIGRTGSSYEQYF. CDR3 bases read: TGTGCCATCGGTCGGACAGGAAGCTCCTACGAG.

This clone was seen many times. Read sequence stops 3 residues before the CDR3 end, and the germline J gene provides the missing end. The chain has TRBV9 and TRBJ1-5; no clear D. This CDR3 has 13 residues. Germline V lookup: CDR1 SGDLS, CDR2 YYNGEE. Trimming stripped 4 bases from V and 9 bases from J, with 14 bases between. The DNA read from the CDR3 is TGTGCCAGCAGCCCTCGACCCGCGGGGCCC. Translation: CASSPRPAGP. The full CDR3 reads CASSPRPAGPQHF.

This clone was seen many times. The CDR3 end lies 3 residues beyond the end of the read and is filled in from the germline J gene. The chain uses TRBV13 and TRBJ2-3; 8 bases are shared with TRBD1. This CDR3 is 16 amino acids long. J was trimmed by 0 bases and V by 4 bases; bases with no gene match: 6. Germline lookup yields CDR1 PRHDT and CDR2 FYEKMQ (reference sequence). The part of the CDR3 DNA that was read is TGTGCCAGCAGCTCCCCGACAGGGGAGAGCACAGATACG. It is translated as CASSSPTGESTDT. From start to end, the CDR3 is CASSSPTGESTDTQYF.